Below, 3 T cell receptor beta chains from the same sample are listed, as sequenced in a study of regulatory T cells in long-lasting Graves disease. TCR beta libraries were built with iRepertoire HTBI primers and Arm-PCR of CDR3 regions. MiXCR, applied by TCRdb to the multiplex PCR reads, yields one record per CDR3 protein. This table has more than 400,000 distinct CDR3 sequences, 15% to 20% appearing once. The time point: newly diagnosed GD, antithyroid drugs for less than 3 months. Extracted PBMC RNA gave rise to the TCR library. These same data were also listed under a study on T cells in Graves' hyperthyroidism and ophthalmopathy.

The input for sequencing was peripheral blood mononuclear cells (PBMCs), taken at new diagnosis, from a patient treated with antithyroid drugs. These receptors all stem from a man aged 40-55 years with Graves disease.

This clonotype was recorded at least ten times. The chain is built from TRBV12-3 or TRBV12-4 and TRBJ2-7, with D perhaps being TRBD1 or TRBD2 (5 bases each). The CDR3 runs 13 residues. V dropped 5 bases and J dropped 6 bases, with 14 bases sitting between them. The CDR3 coding sequence is TGTGCCAGCAGTGTGGGGACGGAGGCCGAGCAGTACTTC. This codes for CASSVGTEAEQYF.

With respect to this clonotype: A much larger clone is a single base away; this may be a read error. V gene TRBV11-2 combines with J gene TRBJ2-3; 11 bases are a match to TRBD1. Germline assignment: CDR1 SGHAT and CDR2 FQNNGV. V shed 8 bases and J 4 bases; nucleotides not matched to a gene: 8. This CDR3 has 15 amino acids. The CDR3 region has the DNA TGTGCCAGCCGGGCCCGGACAGGGGGCGCAGATACGCAGTATTTT. This sequence encodes CASRARTGGADTQYF.

The sample holds many counts of this clonotype. Sequence at one end of the junction differs from germline and may be a read error. The chain joins TRBV20-1 to TRBJ1-2, with a possible D match to TRBD1 (5 bases). This CDR3 has 16 residues. Germline values: CDR1 DFQATT, CDR2 SNEGSKA (reference sequence). CDR3 sequence: CSARDWSAGGYYGYTF. In nucleotides, the CDR3 is TGCAGTGCTAGAGATTGGTCGGCCGGGGGGTACTACGGCTACACCTTC.